This TCR beta chain comes out of a study of CD8+ T cells in alopecia areata. Study details: Those receiving the skin were approximately 6-11-week-old female C3H/HeJ mice, whose grafts came from roughly 6-13-month-old C3H/HeJ donors with spontaneous alopecia.

As the sequencing template, cDNA was produced by extracting RNA and reverse transcribing it. Assay used: immunoSEQ multiplex PCR; TCRdb lists only in-frame clones, some missing. The sample presents about 300,000 clones, none singletons. Pooled cutaneous lymph node cells were sorted using CD4, CD8alpha, NKG2D, NKG2ACE and other markers. CDR1 and CDR2 (germline): LGHDT, YNNKQL (reference sequence). There are 14 residues in the CDR3. The study's findings and limits: Unlike in mice, where it was clearer, TCR sharing across patients was less clear, possibly HLA-related. Sequence data from scalp samples additionally include resident alphabeta T cells of normal skin. It was lesional scalp, especially alopecia totalis/universalis, that showed higher clonality than normal scalp.

This clone was counted a few times. Its antigen is still unknown. Gene and germline names: mouse. The read terminates 4 residues before the CDR3 end, so the remaining end is supplied by the germline J gene. The TCR was taken from a C3H/HeJ mouse with alopecia areata. The MHC haplotype of this mouse line is H2-k. The sequencing input was CD4+ T cells sorted from a lymph node. The J gene is TRBJ2-5, the V gene TRBV4; the match to TRBD2 covers 10 bases. The DNA read from the CDR3 is TGTGCCAGCAGCTACTGGGGGGGCCGAGAC. Translating gives CASSYWGGRD. The CDR3, in full, reads CASSYWGGRDTQYF.